The TCR beta chain under discussion was sequenced for a study of cytomegalovirus exposure and HLA in healthy donors. Findings of the study overall: Because they were indistinguishable, some V segments, including TRBV6-2 and TRBV6-3, were excluded. High sensitivity and specificity were reportedly achieved when the classifier diagnosed cytomegalovirus status.

Details on this clone: Its specificity is unknown.

At sampling all donors were nominally healthy, likely with unrecorded immune exposures. With 60 Vbeta and 13 Jbeta primers, the PCR was carried out. Generated by immunoSEQ multiplex PCR, the TCRdb table keeps only in-frame clones and is missing some. The sample totals 150,000 to 200,000 clones; its top ten clones hold roughly 2%. The V gene's germline CDR1 is SGHRS and CDR2 YFSETQ. V lost 7 bases to trimming and J lost 2 bases; unmatched junction nucleotides: 9. This CDR3 region has 15 residues. This chain connects TRBV5-1 to TRBJ1-3; TRBD1 aligns across 7 bases. The receptor was derived from a man between 25 and 39 years old in good health and CMV-seronegative. Sequenced input: PBMCs. The CDR3 sequence: CASHLGDRAGNTIYF. The CDR3 DNA reads TGCGCCAGCCACTTGGGAGACAGGGCTGGAAACACCATATATTTT.